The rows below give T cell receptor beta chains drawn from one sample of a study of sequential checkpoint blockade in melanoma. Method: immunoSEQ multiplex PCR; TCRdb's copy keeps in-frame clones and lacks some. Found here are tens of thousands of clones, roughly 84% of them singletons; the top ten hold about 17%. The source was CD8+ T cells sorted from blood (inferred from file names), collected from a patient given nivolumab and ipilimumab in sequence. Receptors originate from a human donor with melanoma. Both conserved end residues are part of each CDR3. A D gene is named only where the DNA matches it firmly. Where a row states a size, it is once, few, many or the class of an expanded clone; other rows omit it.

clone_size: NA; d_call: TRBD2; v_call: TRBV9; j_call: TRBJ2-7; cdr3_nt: TGTGCCAGCAGCGCCCGTAGGGGAGCGGGAGGGGACGAGCAGTACTTC; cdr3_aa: CASSARRGAGGDEQYF
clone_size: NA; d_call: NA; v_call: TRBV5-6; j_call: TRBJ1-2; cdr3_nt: TGTGCCAGCAGCTCGACAGACAACTCTAACTATGGCTACACCTTC; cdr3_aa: CASSSTDNSNYGYTF
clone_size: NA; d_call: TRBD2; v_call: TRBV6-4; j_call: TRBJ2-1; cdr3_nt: TGTGCCAGCAGTGACTCGAGCGGGAGGGCGTATGAGCAGTTCTTC; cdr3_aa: CASSDSSGRAYEQFF
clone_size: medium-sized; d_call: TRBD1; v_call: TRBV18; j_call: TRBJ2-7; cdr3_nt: TGTGCCAGCTCACCAGGGCCCGGGACAGGGTACTACGAGCAGTACTTC; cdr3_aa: CASSPGPGTGYYEQYF
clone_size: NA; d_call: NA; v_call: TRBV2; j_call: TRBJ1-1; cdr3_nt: TGTGCCAGCAGGCAGGGTTGGAACACTGAAGCTTTCTTT; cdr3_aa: CASRQGWNTEAFF
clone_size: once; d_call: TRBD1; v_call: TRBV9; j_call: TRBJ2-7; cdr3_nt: TGTGCCAGCAGCGTAGGTGACAGGGGCCAGACCTACGAGCAGTACTTC; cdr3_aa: CASSVGDRGQTYEQYF
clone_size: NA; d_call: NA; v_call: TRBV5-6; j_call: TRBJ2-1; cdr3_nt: TGTGCCAGCGCCAACGCCGGTGAGCAGTTCTTC; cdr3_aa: CASANAGEQFF
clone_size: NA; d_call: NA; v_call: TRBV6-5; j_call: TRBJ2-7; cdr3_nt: TGTGCCAGCAGTTCCTCCATCTACGAGCAGTACTTC; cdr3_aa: CASSSSIYEQYF
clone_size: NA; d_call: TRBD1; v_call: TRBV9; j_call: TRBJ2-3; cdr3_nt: TGTGCCAGCAGCGTAGTGATGGGACAGAGCACAGATACGCAGTATTTT; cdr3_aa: CASSVVMGQSTDTQYF
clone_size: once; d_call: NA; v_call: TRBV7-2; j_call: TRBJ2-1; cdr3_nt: TGTGCCAGCAGCTCCCAAGGCGGCTACGTTCATGAGCAGTTCTTC; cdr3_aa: CASSSQGGYVHEQFF
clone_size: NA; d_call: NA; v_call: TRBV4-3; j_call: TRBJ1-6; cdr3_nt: TGCGCCAGCAGCCAAGAAGGGGGGGGGAGCTCCTATAATTCACCCCTCCACTTT; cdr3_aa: CASSQEGGGSSYNSPLHF
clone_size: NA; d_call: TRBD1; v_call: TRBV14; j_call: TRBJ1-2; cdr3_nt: TGTGCCAGCAGCCAGGACAGGGGGCTCGGCTATGGCTACACCTTC; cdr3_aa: CASSQDRGLGYGYTF
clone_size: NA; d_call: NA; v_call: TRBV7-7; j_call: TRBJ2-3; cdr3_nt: TGTGCCAGCAGCTTAGGGCTAACTAACACAGATACGCAGTATTTT; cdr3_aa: CASSLGLTNTDTQYF
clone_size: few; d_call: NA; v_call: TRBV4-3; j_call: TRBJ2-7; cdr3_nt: TGCGCCAGCAGCCAAGATGGCGGGGAGCAGTACTTC; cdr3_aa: CASSQDGGEQYF
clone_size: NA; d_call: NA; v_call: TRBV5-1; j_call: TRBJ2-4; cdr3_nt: TGCGCCAGCAGCTTGAAAGGAGACATTCAGTACTTC; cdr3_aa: CASSLKGDIQYF
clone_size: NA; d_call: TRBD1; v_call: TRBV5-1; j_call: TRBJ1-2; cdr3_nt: TGCGCCAGCAGCTTGAGTCTAGGGGGCAAGTTAGGCTATGGCTACACCTTC; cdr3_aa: CASSLSLGGKLGYGYTF
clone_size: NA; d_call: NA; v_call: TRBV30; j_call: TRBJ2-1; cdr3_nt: TGTGCCTGGAGGTGGGGCAACAATGAGCAGTTCTTC; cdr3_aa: CAWRWGNNEQFF
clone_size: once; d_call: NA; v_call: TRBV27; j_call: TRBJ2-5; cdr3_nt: TGTGCCAGCAGTTTATCGGAGGCTATAAGGGAGACCCAGTACTTC; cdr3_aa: CASSLSEAIRETQYF
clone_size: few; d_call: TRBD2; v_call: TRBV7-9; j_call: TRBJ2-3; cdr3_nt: TGTGCCAGCAGCTTCTCTAGCGGGGGTAGCACAGATACGCAGTATTTT; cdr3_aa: CASSFSSGGSTDTQYF
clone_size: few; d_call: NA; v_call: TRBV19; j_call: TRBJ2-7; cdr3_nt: TGTGCCAGTAGTAGACAGGCCTCTCGACCCTACGAGCAGTACTTC; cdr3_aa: CASSRQASRPYEQYF
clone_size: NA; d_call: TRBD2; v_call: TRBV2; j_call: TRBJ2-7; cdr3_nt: TGTGCCAGCAGTGGGACTAGCGGGAGTTCCGAAGAGCAGTACTTC; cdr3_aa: CASSGTSGSSEEQYF
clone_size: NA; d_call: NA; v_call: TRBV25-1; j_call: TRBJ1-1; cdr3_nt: TGTGCCAGCAGTGATTGGCTGGAGACTGAAGCTTTCTTT; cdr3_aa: CASSDWLETEAFF
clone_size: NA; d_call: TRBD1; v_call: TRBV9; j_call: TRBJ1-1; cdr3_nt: TGTGCCAGCAGCCCAGAGGACAGGGTGTGGAGAAACACTGAAGCTTTCTTT; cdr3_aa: CASSPEDRVWRNTEAFF